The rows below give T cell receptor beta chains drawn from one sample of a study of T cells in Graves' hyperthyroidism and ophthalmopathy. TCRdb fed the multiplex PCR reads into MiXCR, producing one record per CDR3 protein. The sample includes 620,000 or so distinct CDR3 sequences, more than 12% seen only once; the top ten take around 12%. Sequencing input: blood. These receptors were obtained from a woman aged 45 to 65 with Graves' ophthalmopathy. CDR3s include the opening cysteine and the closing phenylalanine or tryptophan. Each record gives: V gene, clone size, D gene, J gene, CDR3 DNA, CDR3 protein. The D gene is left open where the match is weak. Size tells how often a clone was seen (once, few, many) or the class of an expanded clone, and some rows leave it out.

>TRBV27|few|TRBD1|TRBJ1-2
TGTGCCAGCAGAACCGGGGACAGGGGGCCTTACAACTATGGCTACACCTTC
CASRTGDRGPYNYGYTF
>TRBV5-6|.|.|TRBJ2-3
TGTGCCAGCAGCCCGGGGTTTGCAGATACGCAGTATTTT
CASSPGFADTQYF
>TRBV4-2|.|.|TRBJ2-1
TGTGCCAGCAGCCAAGAGGGGGGCGGCTCCTACAATGAGCAGTTCTTC
CASSQEGGGSYNEQFF
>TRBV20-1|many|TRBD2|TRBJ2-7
TGCAGTGCTAGAATGCTAGCGGGCTCCTACGAGCAGTACTTC
CSARMLAGSYEQYF
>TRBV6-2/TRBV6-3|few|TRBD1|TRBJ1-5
TGTGCCAGCAGTTACGCCTGGACAGGCCCCAATCAGCCCCAGCATTTT
CASSYAWTGPNQPQHF
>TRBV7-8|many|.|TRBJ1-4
TGTGCCAGCAGCGCGCGACCGGACAGTGCATTTGAAAAACTGTTTTTT
CASSARPDSAFEKLFF
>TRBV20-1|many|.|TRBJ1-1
TGCAGTGCTAGAGTTTCTGGGCTTAATTTGGCTGAAGCTTTCTTT
CSARVSGLNLAEAFF
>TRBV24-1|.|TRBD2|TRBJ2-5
TGTGCCACCAGTGATTTATGGGAGAGCGGGAGAGGCGAGACCCAGTACTTC
CATSDLWESGRGETQYF
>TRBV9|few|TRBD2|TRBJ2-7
TGTGCCAGCAGCCCCCAAACTAGCGGGAGGGAGCAGTACTTC
CASSPQTSGREQYF
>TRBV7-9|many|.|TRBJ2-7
TGTGCCAGCAGCCCCCAAGAATACGAGCAGTACTTC
CASSPQEYEQYF
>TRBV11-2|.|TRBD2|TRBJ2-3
TGTGCCAGCAGCTTACTAGCGGCTTCGGATACGCAGTATTTT
CASSLLAASDTQYF
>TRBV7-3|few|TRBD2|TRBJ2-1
TGTGCCAGCAGCTGGGGACTAGCGGCTCCCTACAATGAGCAGTTCTTC
CASSWGLAAPYNEQFF
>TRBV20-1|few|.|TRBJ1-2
TGCAGTGCTAGAAAGGAGTCTAACTATGGCTACACCTTC
CSARKESNYGYTF
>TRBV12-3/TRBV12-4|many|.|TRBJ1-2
TGTGCCAGCAGTTTAGGAGGGTCGGGGTTCACGGGTGGCTACACCTTC
CASSLGGSGFTGGYTF
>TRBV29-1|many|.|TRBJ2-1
TGCAGCGTTGGCGTCGGCTACAATGAGCAGTTCTTC
CSVGVGYNEQFF
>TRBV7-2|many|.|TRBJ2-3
TGTGCCAGCAGCTTAACGAGGGCTACAGATACGCAGTATTTT
CASSLTRATDTQYF
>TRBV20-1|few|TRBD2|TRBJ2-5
TGCAGTGCTAGAGTGAGCGGGAGGGAGACCCAGTACTTC
CSARVSGRETQYF
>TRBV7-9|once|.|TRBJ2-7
TGTGCCAGCAGCTCCGGGCCCCGGGACTACGAGCAGTACTTC
CASSSGPRDYEQYF
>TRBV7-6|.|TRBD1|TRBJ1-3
TGTGCCAGCAGCAGAGTCGGGACAGGCGCCGGAAACACCATATATTTT
CASSRVGTGAGNTIYF
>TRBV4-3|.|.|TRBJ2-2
TGCGCCAGCAGCCAAGATGGGGCCAGGGAGGACACCGGGGAGCTGTTTTTT
CASSQDGAREDTGELFF
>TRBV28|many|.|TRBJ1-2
TGTGCCAGCAGTTTGGGGCAGGGTAAATACTATGGCTACACCTTC
CASSLGQGKYYGYTF
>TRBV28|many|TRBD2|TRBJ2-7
TGTGCCAGCACCACTCCTGCGGGGGACTACGAGCAGTACTTC
CASTTPAGDYEQYF
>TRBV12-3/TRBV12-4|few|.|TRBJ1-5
TGTGCCAGCAGTTTAAGTCGTAGGGTTAATCAGCCCCGGCATTTT
CASSLSRRVNQPRHF
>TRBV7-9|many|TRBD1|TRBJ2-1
TGTGCCAGCAGCTTAGGGGGGACAGAGCGAAATGAGCAGTTCTTC
CASSLGGTERNEQFF
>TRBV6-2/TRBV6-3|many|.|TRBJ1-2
TGTGCCAGCAGTTACGTATCACCAGGGTTCGGCTACACCTTC
CASSYVSPGFGYTF
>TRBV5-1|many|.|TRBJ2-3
TGCGCCAGCAGCTCCCAGGGACCAAGCACAGATACGCAGTATTTT
CASSSQGPSTDTQYF
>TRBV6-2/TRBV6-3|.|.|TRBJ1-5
TGTGCCAGCAGTTATGGGAGGGTTCGTCGCCAGCCCCAGCATTTT
CASSYGRVRRQPQHF
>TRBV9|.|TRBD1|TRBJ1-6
TGTGCCAGCCGAACAGGGGACGAACCCCTCCACTTT
CASRTGDEPLHF
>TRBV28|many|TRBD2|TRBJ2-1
TGTGCCAGCAGGGTTAGCGGGAGCTCCTACAATGAGCAGTTCTTC
CASRVSGSSYNEQFF
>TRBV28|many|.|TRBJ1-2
TGTGCCAGCAGTTTACAAGGGGCCGATTTAAACTATGGCTACACCTTC
CASSLQGADLNYGYTF
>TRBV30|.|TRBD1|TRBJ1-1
TGTGCCTGGAGGACAGGGGGCACTGAAGCTTTCTTT
CAWRTGGTEAFF
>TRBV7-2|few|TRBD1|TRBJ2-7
TGTGCCAGCAGCTTCGGTCGGGACAGGAGGCTCCCGAGACCCTACGAGCAGTACTTC
CASSFGRDRRLPRPYEQYF
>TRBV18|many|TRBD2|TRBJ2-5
TGTGCCAGCTCACCATTCACAACGGGACTAAGCTTGGAGACCCAGTACTTC
CASSPFTTGLSLETQYF
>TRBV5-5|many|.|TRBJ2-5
TGTGCCAGCAGCTTGGTTGGCACATCGTCCCAAGAGACCCAGTACTTC
CASSLVGTSSQETQYF
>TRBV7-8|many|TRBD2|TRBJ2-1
TGTGCCAGCAGTCAACTAGCGGGAGGGCCCAATGAGCAGTTCTTC
CASSQLAGGPNEQFF
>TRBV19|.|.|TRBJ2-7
TGTGCCACCGCCTCCCCAGGGCACGCATCAGCCTACGAGCAGTACTTC
CATASPGHASAYEQYF
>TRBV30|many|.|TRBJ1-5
TGTGCCTGGAGTAGTTTGGGGCCGAATCAGCCCCAGCATTTT
CAWSSLGPNQPQHF
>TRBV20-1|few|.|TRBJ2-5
TGCAGTGCCCCCCGGGAGTGGGGTGAGGAGACCCAGTACTTC
CSAPREWGEETQYF
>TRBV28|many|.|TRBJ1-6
TGTGCCAGCAGAGGCAGGAGCTCCTATAATTCACCCCTCCACTTT
CASRGRSSYNSPLHF
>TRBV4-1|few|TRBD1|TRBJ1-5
TGCGCCAGCAGCCAGAACGGACAGGCCAATCAGCCCCAGCATTTT
CASSQNGQANQPQHF
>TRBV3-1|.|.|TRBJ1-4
TGTGCCAGCAGCCGAGACCCTTCAACTAATGAAAAACTGTTTTTT
CASSRDPSTNEKLFF
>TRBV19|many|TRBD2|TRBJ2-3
TGTGCCAGTAGTATGTCTGCGGGAGTTACAGATACGCAGTATTTT
CASSMSAGVTDTQYF
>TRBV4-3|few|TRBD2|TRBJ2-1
TGCGCCAGCAGCCAAGCCGGGGGGGCGAGTGAGCAGTTCTTC
CASSQAGGASEQFF
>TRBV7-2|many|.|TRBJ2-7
TGTGCCAGCAGCTTAATAGGCAGGCCCTACGAGCAGTACTTC
CASSLIGRPYEQYF
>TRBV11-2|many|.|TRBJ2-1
TGTGCCAGCAGCTTTCCCGGGGGCAATGAGCAGTTCTTC
CASSFPGGNEQFF
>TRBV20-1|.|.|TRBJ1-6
TGCAGTGCTAGGCCTTCCCAGGGTAATTCACCCCTCCACTTT
CSARPSQGNSPLHF
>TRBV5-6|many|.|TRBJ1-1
TGTGCCAGCAGCCGACCCAGCGACACTGAAGCTTTCTTT
CASSRPSDTEAFF
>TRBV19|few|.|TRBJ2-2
TGTGCCAGTAGTATCCAGGGAGCCGGCACCGGGGAGCTGTTTTTT
CASSIQGAGTGELFF
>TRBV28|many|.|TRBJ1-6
TGTGCCAGCAGTTTTCCCAGGAGCTCCTATAATTCACCCCTCCACTTT
CASSFPRSSYNSPLHF
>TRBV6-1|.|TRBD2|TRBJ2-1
TGTGCCAGCAGTTTAACTAGCGGGATGGAGCAGTTCTTC
CASSLTSGMEQFF